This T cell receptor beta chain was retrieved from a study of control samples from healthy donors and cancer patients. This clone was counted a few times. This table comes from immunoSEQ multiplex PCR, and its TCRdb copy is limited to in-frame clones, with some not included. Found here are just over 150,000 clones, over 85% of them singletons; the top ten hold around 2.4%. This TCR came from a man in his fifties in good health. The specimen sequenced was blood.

CDR3 region: CAISGQGANYGYTF. The CDR3 coding sequence is TGTGCCATCAGCGGACAGGGGGCTAACTATGGCTACACCTTC. The chain recombines TRBV10-3 with TRBJ1-2; 10 bases align to TRBD1. Trimming took 6 bases from V and 0 from J; bases not matched to a gene: 1. The CDR3 runs 14 residues. Germline V gene sequence: CDR1 ENHRY, CDR2 SYGVKD.